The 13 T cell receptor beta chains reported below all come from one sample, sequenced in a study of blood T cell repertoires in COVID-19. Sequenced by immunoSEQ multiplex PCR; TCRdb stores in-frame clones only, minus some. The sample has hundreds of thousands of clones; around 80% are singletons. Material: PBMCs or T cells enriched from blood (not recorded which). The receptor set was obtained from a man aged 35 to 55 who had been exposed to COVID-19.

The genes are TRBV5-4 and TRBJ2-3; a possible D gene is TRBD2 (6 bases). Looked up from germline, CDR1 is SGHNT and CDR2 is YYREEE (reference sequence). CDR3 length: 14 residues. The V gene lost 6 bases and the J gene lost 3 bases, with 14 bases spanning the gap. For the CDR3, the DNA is TGTGCCAGCAATCCTAGCGATATTACAGATACGCAGTATTTT. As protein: CASNPSDITDTQYF.

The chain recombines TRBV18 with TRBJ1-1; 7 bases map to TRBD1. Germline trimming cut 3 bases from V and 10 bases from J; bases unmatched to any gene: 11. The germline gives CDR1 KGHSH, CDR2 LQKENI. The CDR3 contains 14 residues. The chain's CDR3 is CASSPTWTGEVAFF. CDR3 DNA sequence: TGTGCCAGCTCACCCACTTGGACAGGCGAGGTAGCTTTCTTT.

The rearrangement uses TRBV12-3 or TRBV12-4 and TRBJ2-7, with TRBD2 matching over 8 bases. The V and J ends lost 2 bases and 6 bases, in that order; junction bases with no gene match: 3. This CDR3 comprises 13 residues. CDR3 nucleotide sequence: TGTGCCAGCAGTTTAAGCGGGAGCGGCGAGCAGTACTTC. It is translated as CASSLSGSGEQYF.

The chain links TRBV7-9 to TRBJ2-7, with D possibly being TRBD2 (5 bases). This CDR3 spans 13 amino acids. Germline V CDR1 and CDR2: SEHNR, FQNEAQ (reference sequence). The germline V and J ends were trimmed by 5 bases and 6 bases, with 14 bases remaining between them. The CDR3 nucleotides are TGTGCCAGCAGCCGCCCGGACTTCCCCGAGCAGTACTTC. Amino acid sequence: CASSRPDFPEQYF. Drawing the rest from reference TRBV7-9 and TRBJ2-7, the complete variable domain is DTGVSQNPRHKITKRGQNVTFRCDPISEHNRLYWYRQTLGQGPEFLTYFQNEAQLEKSRLLSDRFSAERPKGSFSTLEIQRTEQGDSAMYLCASSRPDFPEQYFGPGTRLTVT.

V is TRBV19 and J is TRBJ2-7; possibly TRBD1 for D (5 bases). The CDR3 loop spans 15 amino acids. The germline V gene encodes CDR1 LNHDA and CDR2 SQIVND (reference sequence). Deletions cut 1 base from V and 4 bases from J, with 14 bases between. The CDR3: CASSIGGVGRYEQYF. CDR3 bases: TGTGCCAGTAGTATAGGGGGCGTGGGGCGGTACGAGCAGTACTTC. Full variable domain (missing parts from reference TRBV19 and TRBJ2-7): DGGITQSPKYLFRKEGQNVTLSCEQNLNHDAMYWYRQDPGQGLRLIYYSQIVNDFQKGDIAEGYSVSREKKESFPLTVTSAQKNPTAFYLCASSIGGVGRYEQYFGPGTRLTVT.

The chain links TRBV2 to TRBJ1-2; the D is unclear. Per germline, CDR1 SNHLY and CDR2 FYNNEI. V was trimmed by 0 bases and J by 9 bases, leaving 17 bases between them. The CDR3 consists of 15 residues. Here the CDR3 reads CASSEASRQSGRYTF. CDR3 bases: TGTGCCAGCAGTGAAGCGTCGAGGCAGTCCGGTCGCTACACCTTC.

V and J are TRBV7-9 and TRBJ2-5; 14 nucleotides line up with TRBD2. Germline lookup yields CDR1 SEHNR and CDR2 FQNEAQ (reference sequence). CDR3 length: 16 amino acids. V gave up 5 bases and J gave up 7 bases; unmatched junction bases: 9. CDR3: CASSRPGTSGSGTQYF. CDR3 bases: TGTGCCAGCAGCCGACCAGGGACTAGCGGGAGTGGGACCCAGTACTTC. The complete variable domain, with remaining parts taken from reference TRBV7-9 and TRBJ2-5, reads DTGVSQNPRHKITKRGQNVTFRCDPISEHNRLYWYRQTLGQGPEFLTYFQNEAQLEKSRLLSDRFSAERPKGSFSTLEIQRTEQGDSAMYLCASSRPGTSGSGTQYFGPGTRLLVL.

The CDR3, as DNA: TGTGCCAGTAGTCGACCCGGACAGTCCTATGGCTACACCTTC. Translated: CASSRPGQSYGYTF. V gene TRBV19 combines with J gene TRBJ1-2; D is possibly TRBD1 (6 bases). V was pared by 5 bases and J by 4 bases, with 14 bases between. Looked up from germline, CDR1 is LNHDA and CDR2 is SQIVND (reference sequence). The CDR3 runs 14 residues.

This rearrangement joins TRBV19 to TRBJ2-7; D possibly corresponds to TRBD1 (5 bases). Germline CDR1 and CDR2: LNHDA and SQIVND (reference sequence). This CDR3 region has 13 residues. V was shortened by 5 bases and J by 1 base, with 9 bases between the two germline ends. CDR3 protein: CASSLRASYEQYF. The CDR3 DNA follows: TGTGCCAGTAGTCTCAGGGCATCCTACGAGCAGTACTTC.

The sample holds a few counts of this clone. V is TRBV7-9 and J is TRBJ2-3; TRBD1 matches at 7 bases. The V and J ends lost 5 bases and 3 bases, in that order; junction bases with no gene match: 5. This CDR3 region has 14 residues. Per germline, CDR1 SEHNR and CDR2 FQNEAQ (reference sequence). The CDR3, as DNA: TGTGCCAGCAGCAGGGGACAGAATACAGATACGCAGTATTTT. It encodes CASSRGQNTDTQYF.

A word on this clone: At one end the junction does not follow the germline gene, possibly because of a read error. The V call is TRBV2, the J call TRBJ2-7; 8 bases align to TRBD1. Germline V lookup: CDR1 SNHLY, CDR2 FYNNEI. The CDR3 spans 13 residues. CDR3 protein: CASRAGQAWEQCF. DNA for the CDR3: TGTGCCAGCAGGGCGGGACAGGCGTGGGAGCAGTGCTTC.

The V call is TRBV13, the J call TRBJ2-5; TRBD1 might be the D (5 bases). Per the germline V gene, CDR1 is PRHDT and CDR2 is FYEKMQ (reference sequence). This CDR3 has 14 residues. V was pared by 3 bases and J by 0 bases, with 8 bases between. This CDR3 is CASSFMDNQETQYF. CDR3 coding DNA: TGTGCCAGCAGCTTTATGGACAACCAAGAGACCCAGTACTTC.

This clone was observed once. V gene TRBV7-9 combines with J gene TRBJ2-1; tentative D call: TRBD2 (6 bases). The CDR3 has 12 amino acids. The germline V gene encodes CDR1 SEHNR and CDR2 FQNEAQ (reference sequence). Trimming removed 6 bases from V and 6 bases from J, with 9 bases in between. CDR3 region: CASSIAANEQFF. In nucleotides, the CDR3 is TGTGCCAGCAGTATAGCGGCCAATGAGCAGTTCTTC.